This T cell receptor (beta chain) originates from a study of CXCR3-negative and CXCR3-positive naive CD8 T cells. A note on this clonotype: The antigen remains unidentified.

Findings and caveats of the study: Naive cells, whether CXCR3-negative or CXCR3-positive, had similar TRBV-TRBJ usage, while memory cells differed.

The CDR3 covers 19 residues. Germline V gene sequence: CDR1 DFQATT, CDR2 SNEGSKA (reference sequence). Researchers prepared the TRB cDNA libraries using 5' RACE with UMI labels. TCRdb reprocessed the 5' RACE reads and stores each CDR3 protein as one record, lacking DNA. The ten top clones account for 10%, within a sample of tens of thousands of distinct CDR3 sequences. Input material: memory CD8+ T cells from blood. The chain carries TRBV20-1 and TRBJ2-5; the TRBD2 assignment by TCRdb is unverifiable without DNA. This receptor was taken from a human donor in good health. Some clones in this sample may be carry-over from other donors' samples. The CDR3 protein is CSARTGIAGGRGRGETQYF.